The subject of this entry is one TCR beta chain. This specimen belongs to a study of breast tumors, draining lymph nodes, adjacent tissues. Samples came from axillary lymph nodes draining the breast cancer. TCRdb ran MiXCR on the multiplex PCR reads and lists one entry per CDR3 protein. The repertoire holds 180,000 or so distinct CDR3 sequences, roughly a third seen once, with less than 4% in the top ten. This sequence originates from a female donor with breast cancer. Some clones in this sample may be carry-over from other donors' samples. Material: axillary lymph node tissue.

This CDR3 reads CASSFLAGGPAGELFF. The CDR3, as DNA: TGTGCCAGCAGTTTCCTAGCGGGAGGGCCGGCCGGGGAGCTGTTTTTT. J is TRBJ2-2 and V is TRBV12-3 or TRBV12-4, with TRBD2 matching 12 bases. V shed 3 bases, J shed 6 bases, and the junction held 5 bases outside the gene matches. The CDR3 contains 16 residues.